The 13 T cell receptor beta chains given below trace back to one sample, sequenced in a study of cytomegalovirus exposure and HLA in healthy donors. Primers included in the PCR were 60 Vbeta and 13 Jbeta primers. Profiled with immunoSEQ multiplex PCR; TCRdb holds only in-frame clones, not every one. The sample consists of fewer than 200,000 clones, 76% of them appearing once. Sequenced: PBMCs. Source of these receptors: a female donor in good health and CMV-seronegative.

The CDR3 sequence: CASSWGQGGNSPLHF. The CDR3 region has the DNA TGCGCCAGCAGCTGGGGACAGGGAGGTAATTCACCCCTCCACTTT. The chain joins TRBV5-1 to TRBJ1-6; 9 bases fit TRBD1. The CDR3 runs 15 residues. Trimming at V came to 3 bases and at J to 6 bases, leaving 4 bases not matched to a gene. The germline V gene encodes CDR1 SGHRS and CDR2 YFSETQ.

The chain employs TRBV7-2 and TRBJ2-7; 9 bases line up with TRBD2. Germline CDR1 is SGHTA and CDR2 is FQGNSA. V gave up 2 bases and J gave up 2 bases; unmatched junction bases: 1. The CDR3 contains 14 residues. CDR3 residues: CASSLSGGPYEQYF. The CDR3, as DNA: TGTGCCAGCAGCTTAAGCGGGGGGCCCTACGAGCAGTACTTC.

This clone was counted once. The V call is TRBV7-9, the J call TRBJ2-1, with TRBD2 as a possible D gene (5 bases). V gave up 6 bases and J gave up 4 bases, with 16 bases separating them. CDR1 is SEHNR and CDR2 is FQNEAQ in the germline V gene (reference sequence). The CDR3 is 15 amino acids. CDR3: CASSLESGTYNEQFF. CDR3 sequence (DNA): TGTGCCAGCAGTCTAGAAAGCGGAACATACAATGAGCAGTTCTTC.

This chain connects TRBV25-1 to TRBJ1-2, with 8 bases identical to TRBD1. The CDR3 length is 15 residues. After removal of 5 bases from V and 3 bases from J, the junction contained 8 bases not matched to a gene. Germline V gene data show CDR1 as MGHDK and CDR2 as SYGVNS. The CDR3, as DNA: TGTGCCAGCAGTTCATGGAACAGGGGGGACTATGGCTACACCTTC. Protein: CASSSWNRGDYGYTF.

The V gene is TRBV5-1, the J gene TRBJ2-1; no firm D call. This CDR3 spans 14 amino acids. CDR1 and CDR2 from the germline V gene are SGHRS and YFSETQ. V was trimmed by 0 bases and J by 10 bases, leaving 14 bases between them. The CDR3 coding sequence is TGCGCCAGCAGCTTGGTTGACTCGACGCTAGAGCAGTTCTTC. Translating gives CASSLVDSTLEQFF.

The chain has TRBV4-3 and TRBJ2-7; 9 bases fit TRBD1. With 4 bases clipped from V and 8 bases from J, the junction kept 12 bases outside the gene matches. Germline V gives CDR1 LGHNA, CDR2 YSLEER. This CDR3 contains 15 residues. The DNA for the CDR3 is TGCGCCAGCAGCCTCTCACAGGGGGCGCATTACCAGCAGTACTTC. Translated, it gives CASSLSQGAHYQQYF.

With respect to this clone: At one boundary the junction diverges from the germline segment, which might be a read error. This chain uses TRBV30 with TRBJ2-6, with D possibly matching TRBD1 (5 bases). CDR1 and CDR2 from the germline V gene are GTSNPN and SVGIG (reference sequence). This CDR3 spans 12 amino acids. The CDR3: CAWGSGANGLTF. In DNA form, the CDR3 reads TGTGCCTGGGGGTCTGGGGCCAACGGCCTGACTTTC.

The V gene is TRBV14, the J gene TRBJ2-7; 8 bases fit TRBD2. V lost 0 bases to trimming and J lost 6 bases; unmatched junction nucleotides: 7. From germline, CDR1 is SGHDN and CDR2 FVKESK. The CDR3 runs to 15 residues. The CDR3 loop reads CASSQERAGEREQYF. The CDR3 bases are TGTGCCAGCAGCCAAGAACGAGCGGGAGAACGCGAGCAGTACTTC.

The chain recombines TRBV6-6 with TRBJ1-5; D gene ambiguous. This CDR3 has 13 residues. Trimming left V 6 bases short and J 6 bases short, with 12 bases between. Germline CDR1 and CDR2: MNHNY and SVGAGI (reference sequence). The CDR3 DNA reads as TGTGCCAGCAGATGGACTGCAGCTCAGCCCCAGCATTTT. Translating it yields CASRWTAAQPQHF.

This clone was picked up a small number of times. V and J are TRBV12-5 and TRBJ2-3, with a tentative D call TRBD2 (6 bases). CDR1 and CDR2 (germline): LGHNT, FRNRAP. The CDR3 consists of 10 residues. V shed 11 bases and J shed 6 bases, with 9 bases lying between them. CDR3 amino acids: CAGGKDTQYF. The CDR3 nucleotides are TGTGCTGGGGGGAAGGATACGCAGTATTTT.

The chain employs TRBV2 and TRBJ2-1; 11 positions agree with TRBD1. The V gene end was trimmed by 4 bases and the J gene end by 6 bases; junction bases not matched to a gene: 2. The CDR3 totals 14 residues. CDR1 and CDR2 from the germline V gene are SNHLY and FYNNEI. The CDR3 spells CASSGGTGGNEQFF. DNA of the CDR3: TGTGCCAGCAGTGGCGGGACAGGGGGCAATGAGCAGTTCTTC. The full variable domain, in which reference TRBV2 and TRBJ2-1 provide the parts outside the CDR3, is EPEVTQTPSHQVTQMGQEVILRCVPISNHLYFYWYRQILGQKVEFLVSFYNNEISEKSEIFDDQFSVERPDGSNFTLKIRSTKLEDSAMYFCASSGGTGGNEQFFGPGTRLTVL.

The chain links TRBV6-6 to TRBJ1-3, with a weak D call TRBD1 (6 bases). V was trimmed by 5 bases and J by 0 bases, leaving 11 bases between them. Germline V CDR1 and CDR2: MNHNY, SVGAGI (reference sequence). This CDR3 is built from 15 residues. CDR3 sequence: CASSAYRVSGNTIYF. The DNA of the CDR3 is TGTGCCAGCAGTGCCTACAGGGTCTCTGGAAACACCATATATTTT.

The DNA for the CDR3 is TGTGCCAGCAGCTTGGCACAACTGACTAGCGGGCTAGCCAAAAACATTCAGTACTTC. It codes for CASSLAQLTSGLAKNIQYF. The chain has TRBV5-6 and TRBJ2-4; 10 bases agree with TRBD2. Germline V lookup: CDR1 SGHDT, CDR2 YYEEEE. The CDR3 loop spans 19 amino acids. The V segment lost 0 bases and the J segment 0 bases; nucleotides outside the gene matches: 9.